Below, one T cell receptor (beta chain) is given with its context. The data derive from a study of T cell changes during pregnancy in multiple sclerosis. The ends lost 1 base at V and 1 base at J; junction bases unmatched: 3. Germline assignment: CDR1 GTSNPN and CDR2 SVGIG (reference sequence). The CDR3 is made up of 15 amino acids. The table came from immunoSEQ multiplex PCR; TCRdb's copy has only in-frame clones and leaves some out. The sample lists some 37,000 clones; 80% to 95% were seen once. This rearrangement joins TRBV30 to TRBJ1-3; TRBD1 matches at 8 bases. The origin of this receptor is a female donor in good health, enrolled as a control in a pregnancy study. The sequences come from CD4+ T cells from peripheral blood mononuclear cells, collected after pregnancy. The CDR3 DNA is TGTGCCTGGAGTGCGAACAGGGGGTCTGGAAACACCATATATTTT. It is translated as CAWSANRGSGNTIYF.